This T cell receptor beta chain originates from a study of patients and donors after allogeneic stem cell transplantation. TCRdb called the RT-PCR reads again in MiXCR, with one record for every CDR3 protein. The data show 800,000 to 1,000,000 distinct CDR3 sequences, around 17% seen once. The origin of this receptor is a human donor who was either an allogeneic HSCT recipient or a stem cell or donor lymphocyte infusion donor (not recorded which). It is not recorded whose cells these are; they may come from a transplant donor. The sample consisted of blood, either unsorted or a sorted T cell fraction (not recorded which).

The DNA of the CDR3 is TGTGCCAGCAGTTACGGCCTGCGCGAGACCCAGTACTTC. The encoded protein is CASSYGLRETQYF. J is TRBJ2-5 and V is TRBV6-2 or TRBV6-3; D call uncertain. CDR3 length: 13 amino acids. In germline, CDR1 is MNHEY, CDR2 SVGEGT. V was cut by 2 bases and J by 5 bases, with 9 bases left in between.